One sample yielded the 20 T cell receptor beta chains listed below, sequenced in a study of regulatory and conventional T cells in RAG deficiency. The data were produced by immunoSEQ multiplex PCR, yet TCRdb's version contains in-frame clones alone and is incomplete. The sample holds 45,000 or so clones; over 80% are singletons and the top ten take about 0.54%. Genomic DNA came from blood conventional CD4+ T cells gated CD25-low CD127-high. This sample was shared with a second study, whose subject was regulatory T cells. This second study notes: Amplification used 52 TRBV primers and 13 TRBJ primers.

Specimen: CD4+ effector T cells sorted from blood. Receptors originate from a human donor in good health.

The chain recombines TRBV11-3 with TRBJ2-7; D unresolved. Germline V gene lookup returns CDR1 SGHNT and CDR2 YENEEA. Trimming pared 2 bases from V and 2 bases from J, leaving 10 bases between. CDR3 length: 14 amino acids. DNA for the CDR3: TGTGCCAGCAGCTTAAGTCTTGTCGCCTACGAGCAGTACTTC. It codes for CASSLSLVAYEQYF.

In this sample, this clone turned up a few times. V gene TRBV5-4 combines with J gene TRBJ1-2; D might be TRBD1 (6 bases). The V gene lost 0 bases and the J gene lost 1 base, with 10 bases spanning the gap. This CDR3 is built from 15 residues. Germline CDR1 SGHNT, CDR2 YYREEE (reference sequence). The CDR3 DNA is TGTGCCAGCAGCTTGGCGTCACAGGGTAACTATGGCTACACCTTC. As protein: CASSLASQGNYGYTF.

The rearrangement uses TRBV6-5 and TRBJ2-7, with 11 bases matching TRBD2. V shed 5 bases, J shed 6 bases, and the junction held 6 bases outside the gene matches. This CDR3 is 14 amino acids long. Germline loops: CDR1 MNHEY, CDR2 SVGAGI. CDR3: CASSPTSGRAEQYF. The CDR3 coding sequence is TGTGCCAGCAGTCCAACTAGCGGGAGAGCCGAGCAGTACTTC.

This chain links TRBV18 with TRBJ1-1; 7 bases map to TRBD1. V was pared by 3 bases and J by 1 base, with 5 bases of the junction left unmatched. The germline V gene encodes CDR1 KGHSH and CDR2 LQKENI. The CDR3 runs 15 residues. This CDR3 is CASSPGQRSNTEAFF. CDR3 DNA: TGTGCCAGCTCACCGGGACAGCGATCGAACACTGAAGCTTTCTTT.

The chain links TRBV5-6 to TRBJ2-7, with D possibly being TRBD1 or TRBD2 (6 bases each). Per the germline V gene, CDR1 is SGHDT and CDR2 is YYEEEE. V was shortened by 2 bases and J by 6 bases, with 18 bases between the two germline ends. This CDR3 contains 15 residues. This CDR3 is CASSFYGGARSEQYF. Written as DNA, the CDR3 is TGTGCCAGCAGCTTTTACGGGGGCGCGCGAAGCGAGCAGTACTTC.

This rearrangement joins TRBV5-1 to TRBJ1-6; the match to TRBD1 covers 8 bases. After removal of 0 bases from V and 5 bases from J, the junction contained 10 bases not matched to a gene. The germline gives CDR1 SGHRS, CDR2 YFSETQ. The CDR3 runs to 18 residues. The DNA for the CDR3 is TGCGCCAGCAGCTTGGGGTTTGGGACAGGTGATAATAATTCACCCCTCCACTTT. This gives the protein CASSLGFGTGDNNSPLHF. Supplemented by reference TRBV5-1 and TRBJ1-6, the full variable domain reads KAGVTQTPRYLIKTRGQQVTLSCSPISGHRSVSWYQQTPGQGLQFLFEYFSETQRNKGNFPGRFSGRQFSNSRSEMNVSTLELGDSALYLCASSLGFGTGDNNSPLHFGNGTRLTVT.

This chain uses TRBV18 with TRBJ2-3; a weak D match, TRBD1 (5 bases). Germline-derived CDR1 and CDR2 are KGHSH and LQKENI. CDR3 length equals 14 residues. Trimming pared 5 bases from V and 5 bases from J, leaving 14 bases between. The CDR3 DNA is TGTGCCAGCTCAAAGGCAGGGTGGAAAGATACGCAGTATTTT. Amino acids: CASSKAGWKDTQYF.

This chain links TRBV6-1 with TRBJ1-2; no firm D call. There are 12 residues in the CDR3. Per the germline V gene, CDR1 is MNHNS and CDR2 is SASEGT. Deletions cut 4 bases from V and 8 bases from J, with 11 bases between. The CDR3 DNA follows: TGTGCCAGCAGTGCCCCTAGGCCGGGCTACACCTTC. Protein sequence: CASSAPRPGYTF.

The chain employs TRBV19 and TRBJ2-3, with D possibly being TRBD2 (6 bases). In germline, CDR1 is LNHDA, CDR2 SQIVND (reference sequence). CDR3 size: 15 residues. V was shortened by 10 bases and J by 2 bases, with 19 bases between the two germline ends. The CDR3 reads CATVWRGGVTDTQYF. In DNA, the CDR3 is TGTGCCACCGTCTGGAGGGGAGGCGTCACAGATACGCAGTATTTT.

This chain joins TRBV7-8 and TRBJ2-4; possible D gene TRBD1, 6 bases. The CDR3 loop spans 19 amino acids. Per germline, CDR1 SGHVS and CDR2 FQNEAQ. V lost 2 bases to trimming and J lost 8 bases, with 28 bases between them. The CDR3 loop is CASSLIGRGTGLDRDIQYF. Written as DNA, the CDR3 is TGTGCCAGCAGCTTAATCGGCAGGGGAACAGGGCTCGATAGGGACATTCAGTACTTC.

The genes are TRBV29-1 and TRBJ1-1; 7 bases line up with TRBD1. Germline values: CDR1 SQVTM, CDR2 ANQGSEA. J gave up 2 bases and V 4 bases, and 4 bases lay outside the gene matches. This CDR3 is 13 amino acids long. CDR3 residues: CSVGQGGNTEAFF. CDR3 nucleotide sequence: TGCAGCGTTGGCCAGGGGGGTAACACTGAAGCTTTCTTT.

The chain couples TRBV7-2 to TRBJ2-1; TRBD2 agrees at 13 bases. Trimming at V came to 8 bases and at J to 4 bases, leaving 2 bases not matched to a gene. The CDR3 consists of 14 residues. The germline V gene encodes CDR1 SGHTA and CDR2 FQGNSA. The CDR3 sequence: CASGLAGEYNEQFF. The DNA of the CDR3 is TGTGCCAGCGGACTAGCGGGAGAGTACAATGAGCAGTTCTTC.

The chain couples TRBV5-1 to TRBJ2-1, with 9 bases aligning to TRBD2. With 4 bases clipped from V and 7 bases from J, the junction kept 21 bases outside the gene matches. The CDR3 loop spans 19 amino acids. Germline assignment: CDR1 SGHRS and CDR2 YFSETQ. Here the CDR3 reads CASSPEGLAGMGRRNEQFF. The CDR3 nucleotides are TGCGCCAGCAGCCCGGAGGGCCTAGCGGGGATGGGGCGTCGTAATGAGCAGTTCTTC.

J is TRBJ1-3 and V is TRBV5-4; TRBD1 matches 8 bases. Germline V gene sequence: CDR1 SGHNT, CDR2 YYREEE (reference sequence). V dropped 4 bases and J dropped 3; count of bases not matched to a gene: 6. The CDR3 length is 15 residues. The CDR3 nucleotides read TGTGCCAGCAGCGCCGGGACAGGAAGTGGAAACACCATATATTTT. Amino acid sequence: CASSAGTGSGNTIYF. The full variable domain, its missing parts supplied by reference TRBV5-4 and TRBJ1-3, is ETGVTQSPTHLIKTRGQQVTLRCSSQSGHNTVSWYQQALGQGPQFIFQYYREEENGRGNFPPRFSGLQFPNYSSELNVNALELDDSALYLCASSAGTGSGNTIYFGEGSWLTVV.

CDR3 region: CSASVREKLFF. As DNA, the CDR3 is TGCAGTGCCTCAGTAAGGGAAAAACTGTTTTTT. This rearrangement joins TRBV20-1 to TRBJ1-4; D unresolved. Germline V CDR1 and CDR2: DFQATT, SNEGSKA (reference sequence). The CDR3 length is 11 residues. Trimming cost V 6 bases and J 8 bases, with 10 bases left between them.

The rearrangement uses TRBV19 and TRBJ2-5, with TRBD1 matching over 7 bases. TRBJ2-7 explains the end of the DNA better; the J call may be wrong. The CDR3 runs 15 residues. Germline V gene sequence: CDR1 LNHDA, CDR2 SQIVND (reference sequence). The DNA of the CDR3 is TGTGCCAGTAGTATAGCTGGACAGGCCTCCTACGAGCAGTACTTC. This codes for CASSIAGQASYEQYF.

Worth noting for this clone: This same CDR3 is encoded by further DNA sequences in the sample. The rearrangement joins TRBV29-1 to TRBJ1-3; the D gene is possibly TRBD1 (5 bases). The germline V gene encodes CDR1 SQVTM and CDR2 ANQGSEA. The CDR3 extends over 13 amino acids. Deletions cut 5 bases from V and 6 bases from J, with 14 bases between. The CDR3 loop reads CSVTGDPLNTIYF. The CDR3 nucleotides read TGCAGCGTTACTGGGGACCCTTTAAACACCATATATTTT. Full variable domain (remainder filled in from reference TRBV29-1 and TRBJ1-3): SAVISQKPSRDICQRGTSLTIQCQVDSQVTMMFWYRQQPGQSLTLIATANQGSEATYESGFVIDKFPISRPNLTFSTLTVSNMSPEDSSIYLCSVTGDPLNTIYFGEGSWLTVV.

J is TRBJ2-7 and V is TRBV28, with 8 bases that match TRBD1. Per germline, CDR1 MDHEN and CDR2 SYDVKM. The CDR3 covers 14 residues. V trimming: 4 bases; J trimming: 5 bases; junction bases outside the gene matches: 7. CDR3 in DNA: TGTGCCAGCAGTTCCAGGGGGCGGCTCCACGAGCAGTACTTC. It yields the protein CASSSRGRLHEQYF.

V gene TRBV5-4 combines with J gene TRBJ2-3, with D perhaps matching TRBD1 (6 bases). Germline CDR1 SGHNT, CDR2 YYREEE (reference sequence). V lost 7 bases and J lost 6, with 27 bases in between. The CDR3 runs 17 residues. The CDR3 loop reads CASRNSPWDTEADTQYF. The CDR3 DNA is TGTGCCAGCCGAAATTCCCCTTGGGACACCGAGGCGGATACGCAGTATTTT.

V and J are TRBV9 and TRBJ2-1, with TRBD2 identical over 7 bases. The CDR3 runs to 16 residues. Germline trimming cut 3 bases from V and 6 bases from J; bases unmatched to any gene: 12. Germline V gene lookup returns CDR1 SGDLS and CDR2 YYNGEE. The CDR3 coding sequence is TGTGCCAGCAGCGGTACCGGGACTACAAACCTCAATGAGCAGTTCTTC. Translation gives CASSGTGTTNLNEQFF.